This T cell receptor (beta chain) was sequenced in a study of T cells in women clearing cervical HPV infection. Generated by immunoSEQ multiplex PCR, the TCRdb table keeps only in-frame clones and is missing some. Reported are approximately 49,000 clones; the ten largest clones contain under 2%. The CDR3 has 14 amino acids. Per germline, CDR1 DFQATT and CDR2 SNEGSKA (reference sequence). J lost 8 bases, V lost 5 bases, and 12 bases had no gene match. Of note for this clone: Read sequence stops 3 residues before the CDR3 end, and the germline J gene provides the missing end.

The genes are TRBV20-1 and TRBJ2-1; 7 bases fit TRBD1. Sequenced: blood buffy coat. The TCR sequence derives from a woman aged 18-70 years with a cervical HPV16 infection that either progressed to CIN3+ or cleared (not recorded which). CDR3 sequence: CSAPFRRGQYEQFF. Partial CDR3 DNA: TGCAGTGCTCCGTTCCGCCGGGGACAGTATGAG.